These T cell receptor beta chains were read from a single sample in a study of chemoradiotherapy in HPV16-positive cancers. Clones were read by immunoSEQ multiplex PCR, and TCRdb kept only the in-frame ones, dropping some. There are approximately 6,600 clones in the sample; around 89% occur only once, and roughly 10% lies in the top ten. The material was tumor tissue, obtained from a patient who underwent chemoradiotherapy. All receptors derive from a human donor with HPV-associated anogenital cancer. Both conserved end residues are part of each CDR3. A D gene is named only where the DNA matches it firmly. Some rows have no size entry. The others give once, few or many, or a class for an expanded clone.

TRBJ2-2 TRBD2 TRBV15 once TGTGCCACCCACGGGGGGACCGGGGAGCTGTTTTTT CATHGGTGELFF
TRBJ2-1 . TRBV7-6 . TGTGCCAGCAGCTTCGAAAGCAGGGTGAATGAGCAGTTCTTC CASSFESRVNEQFF
TRBJ2-5 TRBD1 TRBV10-3 . TGTGCCATCAGTGACCCGGGACAGCTGCAAGAGACCCAGTACTTC CAISDPGQLQETQYF
TRBJ1-3 . TRBV11-2 . TGTGCCAGCAGCTTAGGTTACTCTGGAAACACCATATATTTT CASSLGYSGNTIYF
TRBJ2-3 . TRBV5-1 . TGCGCCAGCAGCTTGGCCTTAACGGGAGCAGATACGCAGTATTTT CASSLALTGADTQYF
TRBJ2-5 . TRBV9 once TGTGCCAGCAGCGAACGGGCGTACCAAGAGACCCAGTACTTC CASSERAYQETQYF
TRBJ2-3 TRBD2 TRBV5-4 . TGTGCCAGCAGCTTGGAGGGCTGGGGTAGCGGGAGAGCTAACACAGATACGCAGTATTTT CASSLEGWGSGRANTDTQYF
TRBJ2-2 TRBD1 TRBV13 . TGTGCCAGCCCTCCACCGGGACAGAAAGGGGCCGGGGAGCTGTTTTTT CASPPPGQKGAGELFF
TRBJ1-3 TRBD1 TRBV7-9 . TGTGCCAGCAGCTTTCCCCACCAAACAGGGGTCGGAAACACCATATATTTT CASSFPHQTGVGNTIYF
TRBJ2-7 . TRBV5-6 . TGTGCCAGCAGGTTATGGAGGGGGACTCGTGAGCAGTACTTC CASRLWRGTREQYF
TRBJ2-2 . TRBV7-2 . TGTGCCAGCAGCTTACGGGACCTCTACACCGGGGAGCTGTTTTTT CASSLRDLYTGELFF
TRBJ1-4 TRBD1 TRBV19 . TGTGCCAGTAGTAAGGGTCAGGGACAGGGGAGTAATGAAAAACTGTTTTTT CASSKGQGQGSNEKLFF
TRBJ2-2 TRBD2 TRBV6-4 . TGTGCCAGCAGTGATGGACTAGCGGGAGGGGAGCTGTTTTTT CASSDGLAGGELFF
TRBJ2-5 TRBD1 TRBV5-1 . TGCGCCAGCAGCTTGGGGGGACAGGAAGAGACCCAGTACTTC CASSLGGQEETQYF
TRBJ2-1 . TRBV6-1 . TGTGCCAGCAGTGAATCCGGGCGAGACAATGAGCAGTTCTTC CASSESGRDNEQFF
TRBJ2-5 TRBD2 TRBV19 . TGTGCCAGTAGTACAAACCCCGCCTCCTCGGGGCTAGCGGGAGAGGTGGAGACCCAGTACTTC CASSTNPASSGLAGEVETQYF
TRBJ1-2 . TRBV5-1 once TGCGCCGGCAGCTTGCACTCCGCCGAGAATGGCTACACCTTC CAGSLHSAENGYTF
TRBJ1-1 . TRBV11-3 . TGTGCCAGCAGCTTAGATCTCGGGGGGGGGAATACTGAAGCTTTCTTT CASSLDLGGGNTEAFF
TRBJ1-4 . TRBV6-1 . TGTGCCAGCAGCGAAGGGGTCGGTTCAAATGAAAAACTGTTTTTT CASSEGVGSNEKLFF